This T cell receptor (beta chain) was sequenced during a study of blood T cell repertoires in COVID-19. Study-wide context: The United States, Italy and Spain supplied acute and convalescent COVID-19 samples. The cDNA or gDNA used as material had been derived from T cells, B-cell-depleted T cells, or PBMCs.

The trim removed 3 bases at V and 6 bases at J, leaving 3 bases unmatched. The CDR3 loop spans 15 amino acids. Germline loops: CDR1 LNHNV, CDR2 YYDKDF (reference sequence). Cohorts were determined from participant-reported clinical history. Donors of Cohort 3 who recovered were those that had two negative PCRs, clearance, or symptom resolution. A few counts support this clone. Sequencing used immunoSEQ multiplex PCR; TCRdb keeps in-frame clones, though not all of them. This sample has about 190,000 clones, with roughly 80% found just once. The J gene is TRBJ1-6, the V gene TRBV15, with TRBD1 matching 9 bases. The sequenced sample consisted of PBMCs or T cells enriched from blood (not recorded which). The clonotype comes from a woman in her twenties or thirties who had recovered from COVID-19. The DNA of the CDR3 is TGTGCCACCAGCAGGAGGGACAGGGCTAATTCACCCCTCCACTTT. Translation: CATSRRDRANSPLHF.